These T cell receptor beta chains were read from a single sample in a study of ipilimumab plus nivolumab after autologous stem cell transplantation. The repertoire was sequenced with immunoSEQ multiplex PCR; TCRdb's copy has only in-frame clones and lacks some. This table holds just over 40,000 clones, 80% to 95% found once. The sequences come from PBMCs, collected in a trial of ipilimumab plus nivolumab as post-transplant consolidation. Receptor source: a male donor with multiple myeloma. CDR3s leave out the opening cysteine and the closing phenylalanine or tryptophan. Each record gives: CDR3 protein, J gene, CDR3 length, V gene, clone size. Size values are once, few and many counts, or a class for expanded clones, and some rows have none.

ASSQSVGGRPNTGELF	TRBJ2-2	16	TRBV4-2	once
ASSLVPVGTDTQY	TRBJ2-3	13	TRBV27	-
ASSMRTIRTDTQY	TRBJ2-3	13	TRBV19	-
AWSVRWAGDQPQH	TRBJ1-5	13	TRBV30	-
ASGFWGDTEAF	TRBJ1-1	11	TRBV12-5	-
AAPPDSEISGANVLT	TRBJ2-6	15	TRBV7-2	-
ASSLTATGDENEKLF	TRBJ1-4	15	TRBV7-9	-
ASTKQGTDTQY	TRBJ2-3	11	TRBV6-1	-
TSSSSGTRGGGELF	TRBJ2-2	14	TRBV5-1	-
ASSFLQGRNEKLF	TRBJ1-4	13	TRBV28	-